What follows are 7 T cell receptor beta chains derived from one specimen sequenced in a study of blood T cell repertoires in COVID-19. Assay used: immunoSEQ multiplex PCR; TCRdb lists only in-frame clones, some missing. Of 55,000 to 85,000 clones listed, around 85% are singletons. Input material: peripheral blood. All receptors come from a human donor in a cohort sampled during active COVID-19.

The J gene is TRBJ2-5, the V gene TRBV5-1; D may be TRBD1 (5 bases). Germline-derived CDR1 and CDR2 are SGHRS and YFSETQ. This CDR3 region has 16 residues. Deletions cut 2 bases from V and 0 bases from J, with 14 bases between. The CDR3 nucleotides read TGCGCCAGCAGCTTCGTGGACACTTCGTACCAAGAGACCCAGTACTTC. As protein: CASSFVDTSYQETQYF.

This clone showed up just once. CDR3 nucleotide sequence: TGTGCCAGCAGTGAGAATTCAGGTGCTCAGTACTTC. As protein: CASSENSGAQYF. The chain uses TRBV2 and TRBJ2-5; no firm D call. The ends were cut back, 3 bases at V and 11 bases at J, with 13 bases in the middle. Germline V gene data show CDR1 as SNHLY and CDR2 as FYNNEI. The CDR3 is made up of 12 amino acids.

The rearrangement links TRBV5-1 to TRBJ2-3; 11 nucleotides agree with TRBD1. The germline gives CDR1 SGHRS, CDR2 YFSETQ. V dropped 4 bases and J dropped 1; count of bases not matched to a gene: 5. This CDR3 comprises 16 residues. Here the CDR3 reads CASSPGTGGGTDTQYF. CDR3 coding DNA: TGCGCCAGCAGCCCAGGGACAGGGGGTGGCACAGATACGCAGTATTTT.

In the case of this clone: Other nucleotide sequences from this sample produce the same CDR3. CDR3 protein: CASSYAGYGYTF. For the CDR3, the DNA is TGTGCCAGCAGTTACGCAGGATATGGCTACACCTTC. The chain uses TRBV6-5 and TRBJ1-2, with unresolved D. V lost 2 bases to trimming and J lost 5 bases, with 6 bases between them. The V gene's germline CDR1 is MNHEY and CDR2 SVGAGI. CDR3 length equals 12 residues.

This clone was picked up one time. The chain joins TRBV4-3 to TRBJ2-1, with 11 bases lining up with TRBD1. Germline V gives CDR1 LGHNA, CDR2 YSLEER. This CDR3 comprises 18 residues. Germline trimming cut 4 bases from V and 4 bases from J; bases unmatched to any gene: 12. CDR3 amino acids: CASSPRGSGTGGYNEQFF. The CDR3 bases are TGCGCCAGCAGCCCCCGAGGTTCCGGGACAGGGGGGTACAATGAGCAGTTCTTC.

This chain joins TRBV5-1 and TRBJ2-3; 8 nucleotides align to TRBD2. Germline lookup yields CDR1 SGHRS and CDR2 YFSETQ. The CDR3 length is 18 residues. The trim removed 8 bases at V and 9 bases at J, leaving 26 bases unmatched. The CDR3 bases are TGCGCCAGGGATACCAAATCGGGGGGGGCTGAGTGCACAGCCACGCAGTATTTT. Translating it yields CARDTKSGGAECTATQYF.

Concerning this clone itself: Distinct nucleotide sequences in the sample also encode this CDR3. V usage is TRBV5-5 and J usage is TRBJ1-1; 8 nucleotides agree with TRBD1. V dropped 4 bases and J dropped 8; count of bases not matched to a gene: 10. The CDR3 is 14 amino acids. Germline CDR1 and CDR2: SGHKS and YYEKEE (reference sequence). The CDR3 spells CASSLAGTGPEAFF. The CDR3 nucleotides are TGTGCCAGCAGCCTGGCCGGGACAGGCCCCGAAGCTTTCTTT.